These 8 T cell receptor beta chains came from one sample sequenced in a study of blood T cell repertoires in COVID-19. TCRdb's copy holds only in-frame clones and misses some; the assay was immunoSEQ multiplex PCR. Among roughly 75,000 clones listed, about nine tenths were seen once. Input material: peripheral blood. The receptors were sampled from a human donor in a cohort sampled during active COVID-19.

CDR3 DNA: TGTGCCAGCAGCGCCCTAACAGGGGGCGCCTACAATGAGCAGTTCTTC. Translating it yields CASSALTGGAYNEQFF. V is TRBV9 and J is TRBJ2-1; 9 bases agree with TRBD1. CDR3 length: 16 amino acids. Germline trimming cut 3 bases from V and 2 bases from J; bases unmatched to any gene: 6. The germline CDR1 and CDR2 sequences are SGDLS and YYNGEE. Combining the CDR3 with reference TRBV9 and TRBJ2-1 gives the whole variable domain DSGVTQTPKHLITATGQRVTLRCSPRSGDLSVYWYQQSLDQGLQFLIQYYNGEERAKGNILERFSAQQFPDLHSELNLSSLELGDSALYFCASSALTGGAYNEQFFGPGTRLTVL.

This clone has just one count. The chain uses TRBV24-1 and TRBJ2-2; TRBD1 agrees at 10 bases. The CDR3 runs 17 residues. Germline CDR1 is KGHDR and CDR2 is SFDVKD. V lost 5 bases and J lost 3; bases outside the gene matches: 8. The CDR3 region has the DNA TGTGCCACCAGTGCCCCTGGGGGACAGGGGTACACCGGGGAGCTGTTTTTT. Translated: CATSAPGGQGYTGELFF.

V gene TRBV23-1 combines with J gene TRBJ2-5, with 8 bases that match TRBD1. TRBV23-1 is given ORF status, its function remaining uncertain. The CDR3 covers 15 residues. Trimming took 11 bases from V and 2 from J; bases not matched to a gene: 13. In DNA form, the CDR3 reads TGCGCCGGACAACCCCGGGACAGGCAGCAAGAGACCCAGTACTTC. Protein: CAGQPRDRQQETQYF.

J is TRBJ2-1 and V is TRBV7-2, with 10 positions matching TRBD1. Germline CDR1 is SGHTA and CDR2 is FQGNSA. The trim removed 4 bases at V and 6 bases at J, leaving 6 bases unmatched. The CDR3 totals 15 residues. As DNA, the CDR3 is TGTGCCAGCAGCTATTCCGGGACAGGGGTCAATGAGCAGTTCTTC. As protein: CASSYSGTGVNEQFF.

The chain couples TRBV9 to TRBJ1-3; 9 positions agree with TRBD1. Germline V gives CDR1 SGDLS, CDR2 YYNGEE. J was trimmed by 4 bases and V by 2 bases; bases with no gene match: 4. The CDR3 runs 15 residues. Written as DNA, the CDR3 is TGTGCCAGCAGCGTGGGACAGGGCCTGGGAAACACCATATATTTT. This translates into CASSVGQGLGNTIYF.

V gene TRBV3-1 (or the pseudogene TRBV3-2) combines with J gene TRBJ2-7; D is undetermined. Trimming removed 2 bases at V and 1 base at J, with 12 bases between. From germline, CDR1 is LGHDT and CDR2 YNNKEL (reference sequence). This CDR3 has 15 amino acids. The CDR3 spells CASSQYPGYSYEQYF. The DNA of the CDR3 is TGTGCCAGCAGCCAATATCCAGGCTATTCCTACGAGCAGTACTTC.

The genes are TRBV9 and TRBJ2-1; D is uncertain. This CDR3 is built from 13 residues. V was trimmed by 0 bases and J by 8 bases, leaving 9 bases between them. In germline, CDR1 is SGDLS, CDR2 YYNGEE. In DNA form, the CDR3 reads TGTGCCAGCAGCGTAGAAAATAATCATGAGCAGTTCTTC. It encodes CASSVENNHEQFF.

The chain is built from TRBV3-1 (or the pseudogene TRBV3-2) and TRBJ1-2, with 9 positions matching TRBD1. The CDR3 length is 18 residues. Per the germline V gene, CDR1 is LGHDT and CDR2 is YNNKEL (reference sequence). The V segment lost 5 bases and the J segment 4 bases; nucleotides outside the gene matches: 17. The CDR3 coding sequence is TGTGCCAGCAGCGCCCAGGGACAGGGAAATATCCTTATCTATGGCTACACCTTC. Amino acids: CASSAQGQGNILIYGYTF.